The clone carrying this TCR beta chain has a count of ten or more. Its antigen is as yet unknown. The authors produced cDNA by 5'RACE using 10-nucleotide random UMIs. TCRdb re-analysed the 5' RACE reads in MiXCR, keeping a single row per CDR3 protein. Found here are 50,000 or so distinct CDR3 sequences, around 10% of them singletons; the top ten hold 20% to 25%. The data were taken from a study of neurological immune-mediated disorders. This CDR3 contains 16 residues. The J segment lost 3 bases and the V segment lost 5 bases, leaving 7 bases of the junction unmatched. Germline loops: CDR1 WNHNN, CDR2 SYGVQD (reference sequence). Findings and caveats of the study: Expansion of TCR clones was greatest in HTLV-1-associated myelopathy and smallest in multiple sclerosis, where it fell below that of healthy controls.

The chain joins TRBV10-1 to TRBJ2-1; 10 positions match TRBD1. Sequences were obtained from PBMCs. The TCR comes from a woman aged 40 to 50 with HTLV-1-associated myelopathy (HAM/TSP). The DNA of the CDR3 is TGCGCCAGCAGTCGGACAGGGGGAGGACGCTACAATGAGCAGTTCTTC. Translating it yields CASSRTGGGRYNEQFF.